Each of the 17 T cell receptor beta chains below was sequenced from the same sample in a study of CXCR3-negative and CXCR3-positive naive CD8 T cells (dated by TCRdb to between 2019 and 2020). Broad study findings and their caveats: TRB CDR3s from CXCR3-positive naive cells showed higher hydrophobicity (lower Kidera factor 4), lower energy, and higher strength and volume indices than CXCR3-negative naive cells.

Their antigens are not known. Instrument on record: NextSeq 550. The Human TCR Profiling Kit (MiLaboratory) was used to make UMI-labeled 5' RACE TRB cDNA libraries. TCRdb reprocessed the reads and provides one entry for every CDR3 protein sequence; no DNA is given. The sample table includes tens of thousands of distinct CDR3 sequences. The ten largest clones capture approximately 0.5% of the sample. Material: naive CXCR3+ CD8+ T cells from blood. The label giving this sample's cell subset or site can be read as: CD45RO-CCR7+CD27+CD95- naive CD8+ T cells expressing CXCR3 (TNR3+). These receptors were obtained from a human donor in good health. Some clones in this sample may be carry-over from other donors' samples.

CDR3 protein: CASSLYRLAGGTDTQYF. The chain is built from TRBV11-2 and TRBJ2-3; with no DNA, the TCRdb D assignment of TRBD2 cannot be verified. The germline V gene encodes CDR1 SGHAT and CDR2 FQNNGV. CDR3 size: 17 residues.

The chain joins TRBV5-1 to TRBJ1-5; TCRdb designates TRBD1, a call that cannot be tested without DNA. This CDR3 comprises 15 residues. CDR1 and CDR2 (germline): SGHRS, YFSETQ. The CDR3 spells CASSLSGRPGQPQHF.

CDR3 in amino acids: CSARGGAETGELFF. The chain carries TRBV20-1 and TRBJ2-2; TCRdb proposes TRBD1, but this gene call is untestable without DNA. CDR3 length: 14 amino acids. CDR1 and CDR2 (germline): DFQATT, SNEGSKA (reference sequence).

The chain couples TRBV10-3 to TRBJ2-4; TCRdb names TRBD1, which stays unverified in the absence of DNA. CDR1 is ENHRY and CDR2 is SYGVKD in the germline V gene. The CDR3 runs to 16 residues. The CDR3 spells CAISEVDRGFGNIQYF.

The chain has TRBV4-2 and TRBJ1-2. Per the germline V gene, CDR1 is LGHNA and CDR2 is YNFKEQ. The CDR3 has 11 amino acids. The CDR3 reads CASSQDRGYTF.

The V call is TRBV7-9, the J call TRBJ2-3; TCRdb proposes TRBD1, but this gene call is untestable without DNA. The CDR3 has 14 amino acids. The germline V gene has CDR1 SEHNR and CDR2 FQNEAQ (reference sequence). The CDR3 spells CASGGQISTDTQYF.

The J gene is TRBJ1-6, the V gene TRBV7-7. CDR3 length equals 13 residues. The germline V gene encodes CDR1 SSHAT and CDR2 FNYEAQ (reference sequence). CDR3 region: CASSLEGNSPLHF.

The chain is built from TRBV28 and TRBJ2-1; TCRdb calls TRBD1, which cannot be checked without DNA. The CDR3 runs 15 residues. Germline CDR1 is MDHEN and CDR2 is SYDVKM. CDR3 amino acids: CASSLRDRTYNEQFF.

The chain uses TRBV29-1 and TRBJ2-1. Germline CDR1 and CDR2: SQVTM and ANQGSEA. This CDR3 spans 13 amino acids. The chain's CDR3 is CSIAQSINNEQFF.

The chain joins TRBV6-2 or TRBV6-3 to TRBJ1-1. The CDR3 covers 11 residues. Per germline, CDR1 MNHEY and CDR2 SVGEGT. The CDR3 protein is CASSYGTEAFF.

This CDR3 is CSVELRDRGETQYF. The V and J genes are TRBV29-1 and TRBJ2-5; no DNA is available, so the TRBD1 call from TCRdb remains unchecked. CDR1 is SQVTM, CDR2 ANQGSEA, per germline. This CDR3 is 14 amino acids long. Complete variable domain (other parts from reference TRBV29-1 and TRBJ2-5): SAVISQKPSRDICQRGTSLTIQCQVDSQVTMMFWYRQQPGQSLTLIATANQGSEATYESGFVIDKFPISRPNLTFSTLTVSNMSPEDSSIYLCSVELRDRGETQYFGPGTRLLVL.

The chain couples TRBV6-5 to TRBJ2-1; the TCRdb D gene call, TRBD2, has no DNA to confirm it. The CDR3 covers 15 residues. Germline CDR1 reads MNHEY; CDR2 reads SVGAGI. The CDR3: CASTPTASGHNEQFF.

The rearrangement links TRBV7-2 to TRBJ2-2; the TCRdb call, TRBD1, lacks DNA for checking. Germline CDR1 SGHTA, CDR2 FQGNSA. The CDR3 spans 15 residues. CDR3 protein: CASSSPRVSTGELFF.

V usage is TRBV15 and J usage is TRBJ1-2; with no DNA, the TCRdb D assignment of TRBD1 cannot be verified. This CDR3 has 11 amino acids. The germline V gene has CDR1 LNHNV and CDR2 YYDKDF (reference sequence). The CDR3 is CATSRLGGDTF. Combining the CDR3 with reference TRBV15 and TRBJ1-2 gives the whole variable domain DAMVIQNPRYQVTQFGKPVTLSCSQTLNHNVMYWYQQKSSQAPKLLFHYYDKDFNNEADTPDNFQSRRPNTSFCFLDIRSPGLGDTAMYLCATSRLGGDTFGSGTRLTVV.

This chain connects TRBV29-1 to TRBJ2-6; TCRdb's D call of TRBD1 is untestable without DNA. The CDR3 covers 15 residues. Germline CDR1 SQVTM, CDR2 ANQGSEA. This chain's CDR3 is CSVGGQGPGANVLTF.

This sequence joins TRBV7-8 and TRBJ1-1. CDR1 and CDR2 (germline): SGHVS, FQNEAQ. CDR3 size: 14 residues. CDR3 protein: CASSLYRDDAEAFF.

J is TRBJ2-1 and V is TRBV28; TCRdb picks TRBD2, but there is no DNA to check that call. Germline values: CDR1 MDHEN, CDR2 SYDVKM. There are 15 residues in the CDR3. The CDR3 is CASGLAGEPYNEQFF.